These 15 T cell receptor beta chains came from one sample sequenced in a study of T cells in Graves' hyperthyroidism and ophthalmopathy. From RNA transcripts, TCR beta CDR3 regions were amplified. The HTBI primer set was used in a first-round RT-PCR of the TCR CDR3. Each CDR3 protein gets one entry after TCRdb re-called the multiplex PCR reads with MiXCR. The sample includes under 350,000 distinct CDR3 sequences, about an eighth of them seen just once. Sequencing was done on a sample of blood. The receptors were sampled from a woman under 40 with Graves' hyperthyroidism that later progressed to Graves' ophthalmopathy.

In this sample, this clonotype turned up many times. The J gene is TRBJ2-1, the V gene TRBV6-2 or TRBV6-3; TRBD2 might be the D (6 bases). The CDR3 length is 14 residues. Germline CDR1 and CDR2: MNHEY and SVGEGT. With 4 bases removed from V and 8 bases from J, the gap between germline ends came to 15 bases. In nucleotides, the CDR3 is TGTGCCAGCAGTTTCCGGGAGAAGATCCATGAGCAGTTCTTC. Translated: CASSFREKIHEQFF.

This clonotype was detected many times. CDR3 coding DNA: TGTGCCAGCAGCTTAACTAGCGGGGGGGGAAATACGCAGTATTTT. Its protein product is CASSLTSGGGNTQYF. The rearrangement joins TRBV7-8 to TRBJ2-3; 13 positions match TRBD2. V was pared by 2 bases and J by 7 bases, with 3 bases of the junction left unmatched. The CDR3 is 15 residues long. Germline values: CDR1 SGHVS, CDR2 FQNEAQ.

The rearrangement links TRBV6-1 to TRBJ2-1; 14 positions match TRBD2. The trim removed 7 bases at V and 8 bases at J, leaving 10 bases unmatched. This CDR3 region has 16 residues. Germline-derived CDR1 and CDR2 are MNHNS and SASEGT. The CDR3 reads CASMAGTSGSNDEQFF. The CDR3 nucleotides are TGTGCCAGCATGGCCGGGACTAGCGGGAGTAACGATGAGCAGTTCTTC.

This clonotype was counted ten times or more. The chain uses TRBV6-1 and TRBJ2-7; 7 positions match TRBD1. Looked up from germline, CDR1 is MNHNS and CDR2 is SASEGT. V dropped 6 bases and J dropped 2; count of bases not matched to a gene: 7. The CDR3 length is 14 residues. CDR3 nucleotides: TGTGCCAGCAGATCCGGGACAGCCACCTACGAGCAGTACTTC. Translated: CASRSGTATYEQYF.

This clonotype was observed at least ten times. This chain uses TRBV7-3 with TRBJ2-1; D is tentatively TRBD1 or TRBD2 (5 bases each). Looked up from germline, CDR1 is SGHTA and CDR2 is FQGTGA. Trimming shortened V by 6 bases and J by 6 bases, and 12 bases separated the two germline ends. The CDR3 spans 13 residues. The CDR3 DNA follows: TGTGCCAGCAGTCGAGGGACCGCCAATGAGCAGTTCTTC. This translates into CASSRGTANEQFF.

This clonotype occurred a few times. The V call is TRBV6-1, the J call TRBJ2-3; weak D call: TRBD2 (7 bases). Germline V lookup: CDR1 MNHNS, CDR2 SASEGT. The V gene lost 7 bases and the J gene lost 9 bases, with 14 bases spanning the gap. This CDR3 is built from 12 residues. Here the CDR3 reads CASTSEGGTQYF. DNA of the CDR3: TGTGCCAGCACCTCGGAGGGGGGGACGCAGTATTTT.

As to this clonotype: A much bigger clone sits one base away, suggesting this may be a read error. J is TRBJ2-1 and V is TRBV30; 9 bases align to TRBD2. CDR1 and CDR2 from the germline V gene are GTSNPN and SVGIG (reference sequence). The CDR3 contains 17 residues. J was trimmed by 4 bases and V by 3 bases; bases with no gene match: 13. The CDR3 bases are TGTGCCTGGAGCGCCTCGAGGACTAGCGAGACTTACAATGAGCAGTTCTTC. This encodes CAWSASRTSETYNEQFF. The full variable domain, its missing parts supplied by reference TRBV30 and TRBJ2-1, is SQTIHQWPATLVQPVGSPLSLECTVEGTSNPNLYWYRQAAGRGLQLLFYSVGIGQISSEVPQNLSASRPQDRQFILSSKKLLLSDSGFYLCAWSASRTSETYNEQFFGPGTRLTVL.

This clonotype was seen at least ten times. V is TRBV10-2 and J is TRBJ1-1; D is uncertain. Germline CDR1 reads WSHSY; CDR2 reads SAAADI. V gave up 6 bases and J gave up 2 bases, with 7 bases separating them. This CDR3 has 12 residues. CDR3 sequence: CASSADNTEAFF. CDR3 DNA sequence: TGCGCCAGCAGCGCGGACAACACTGAAGCTTTCTTT.

In this sample, this clonotype turned up many times. The genes are TRBV27 and TRBJ2-3; 8 bases map to TRBD2. The germline CDR1 and CDR2 sequences are MNHEY and SMNVEV (reference sequence). The CDR3 sequence is 17 residues long. With V trimmed by 5 bases and J by 4 bases, 14 bases remained unmatched. CDR3 protein: CASSPVFGLAGADTQYF. CDR3 bases: TGTGCCAGCAGTCCGGTATTCGGACTAGCCGGGGCAGATACGCAGTATTTT.

In this sample, this clonotype turned up a few times. V and J are TRBV7-2 and TRBJ2-1, with D tentatively TRBD1 or TRBD2 (7 bases each). This CDR3 has 16 residues. Germline V gene lookup returns CDR1 SGHTA and CDR2 FQGNSA. V gave up 5 bases and J gave up 4 bases, with 18 bases separating them. This CDR3 reads CASSLGGGGSYNEQFF. CDR3 in DNA: TGTGCCAGCAGCCTAGGGGGCGGCGGGAGTTACAATGAGCAGTTCTTC. The whole variable domain, filled in from reference TRBV7-2 and TRBJ2-1, reads GAGVSQSPSNKVTEKGKDVELRCDPISGHTALYWYRQSLGQGLEFLIYFQGNSAPDKSGLPSDRFSAERTGGSVSTLTIQRTQQEDSAVYLCASSLGGGGSYNEQFFGPGTRLTVL.

This sequence joins TRBV4-2 and TRBJ1-3; D gene unclear. This CDR3 contains 12 residues. Trimming took 3 bases from V and 7 from J, leaving 7 bases between them. The germline V gene has CDR1 LGHNA and CDR2 YNFKEQ. CDR3 sequence: CASSHDGNTIYF. CDR3 nucleotide sequence: TGTGCCAGCAGCCATGACGGGAACACCATATATTTT.

This clonotype was seen ten or more times. This rearrangement joins TRBV2 to TRBJ2-2; TRBD2 agrees at 11 bases. The CDR3 runs 15 residues. V trimming: 6 bases; J trimming: 1 base; junction bases outside the gene matches: 1. Germline CDR1 SNHLY, CDR2 FYNNEI. The CDR3 DNA sequence: TGTGCCAGCAGGCTAGCGGGAGGGAACACCGGGGAGCTGTTTTTT. It codes for CASRLAGGNTGELFF. The whole variable domain, remainder taken from reference TRBV2 and TRBJ2-2, is EPEVTQTPSHQVTQMGQEVILRCVPISNHLYFYWYRQILGQKVEFLVSFYNNEISEKSEIFDDQFSVERPDGSNFTLKIRSTKLEDSAMYFCASRLAGGNTGELFFGEGSRLTVL.

Many counts were recorded for this clonotype. The V gene is TRBV7-2, the J gene TRBJ1-1; 7 bases map to TRBD1. Germline V gene sequence: CDR1 SGHTA, CDR2 FQGNSA. Trimming removed 3 bases from V and 3 bases from J; junction bases left unmatched: 1. The CDR3 has 13 residues. The CDR3 sequence: CASSLGQYTEAFF. CDR3 in DNA: TGTGCCAGCAGCTTGGGACAGTACACTGAAGCTTTCTTT.

This clonotype was picked up many times. The J gene is TRBJ2-1, the V gene TRBV27, with TRBD2 identical over 10 bases. CDR3 length: 19 residues. Germline values: CDR1 MNHEY, CDR2 SMNVEV (reference sequence). J lost 0 bases, V lost 5 bases, and 13 bases had no gene match. CDR3 loop: CASSPQGLAGVRSYNEQFF. The CDR3 bases are TGTGCCAGCAGTCCCCAGGGGCTAGCGGGAGTTCGCTCCTACAATGAGCAGTTCTTC.

This clonotype was seen many times. The V and J genes are TRBV20-1 and TRBJ2-7, with 10 bases identical to TRBD2. V was pared by 1 base and J by 5 bases, with 5 bases of the junction left unmatched. The CDR3 runs 14 residues. Germline CDR1 is DFQATT and CDR2 is SNEGSKA (reference sequence). The CDR3 nucleotides are TGCAGTGCTAGAGGGCTAGCGGGGGTGGACGAGCAGTACTTC. Translating it yields CSARGLAGVDEQYF.